Below, 28 T cell receptor beta chains from the same sample are listed, as sequenced in a study of blood T cell repertoires in COVID-19. Sequenced by immunoSEQ multiplex PCR; TCRdb stores in-frame clones only, minus some. The table has 200,000 to 300,000 clones, roughly 79% seen once; the top ten hold approximately 7.5%. Sequencing was done on a sample of peripheral blood. The receptors come from a woman aged 80 or over with COVID-19, enrolled during active disease.

The rearrangement links TRBV6-5 to TRBJ1-3; no clear D gene. The CDR3 loop spans 16 amino acids. Germline CDR1 reads MNHEY; CDR2 reads SVGAGI. The ends were cut back, 2 bases at V and 0 bases at J, with 11 bases in the middle. The CDR3 reads CASSYGGQSSGNTIYF. The CDR3 DNA sequence: TGTGCCAGCAGTTACGGAGGGCAGAGCTCTGGAAACACCATATATTTT.

This chain joins TRBV3-1 (or the pseudogene TRBV3-2) and TRBJ2-2; weak D call: TRBD2 (5 bases). The germline V and J ends were trimmed by 4 bases and 0 bases, with 12 bases remaining between them. In germline, CDR1 is LGHDT, CDR2 YNNKEL (reference sequence). This CDR3 has 16 amino acids. Here the CDR3 reads CASSPYDSANTGELFF. CDR3 nucleotides: TGTGCCAGCAGCCCCTACGATAGCGCGAACACCGGGGAGCTGTTTTTT.

The chain couples TRBV5-4 to TRBJ1-4; 9 bases are a match to TRBD1. The CDR3 is 13 amino acids. Germline assignment: CDR1 SGHNT and CDR2 YYREEE (reference sequence). V was pared by 3 bases and J by 7 bases, with 1 base of the junction left unmatched. The CDR3 loop is CASSSGQGEKLFF. As DNA, the CDR3 is TGTGCCAGCAGCTCGGGACAGGGTGAAAAACTGTTTTTT.

V is TRBV11-1 and J is TRBJ2-7; 10 bases align to TRBD2. CDR1 is SGHAT and CDR2 is FQDESV in the germline V gene (reference sequence). The V and J ends lost 1 base and 7 bases, in that order; junction bases with no gene match: 7. CDR3 size: 15 residues. In nucleotides, the CDR3 is TGTGCCAGCAGCTTAGACCTAGCGGGAGTGAGGGAGCAGTACTTC. It codes for CASSLDLAGVREQYF.

J is TRBJ1-1 and V is TRBV2, with D possibly TRBD1 on 6 matching bases. The CDR3 spans 14 residues. CDR1 and CDR2 from the germline V gene are SNHLY and FYNNEI. V was clipped by 8 bases and J by 0 bases, with 13 bases between them. The DNA of the CDR3 is TGTGCCAGCCTCCTACAGGGCTTGAACACTGAAGCTTTCTTT. It specifies CASLLQGLNTEAFF.

The chain uses TRBV7-8 and TRBJ2-3; D gene uncertain. CDR3 length equals 15 residues. Germline assignment: CDR1 SGHVS and CDR2 FQNEAQ. Between the trimmed V and J ends, which lost 7 bases and 2 bases, there was a span of 16 bases. CDR3 in DNA: TGTGCCAGCAAGAGAAGTGCCCTAGACACAGATACGCAGTATTTT. Translation gives CASKRSALDTDTQYF.

The V call is TRBV30, the J call TRBJ1-5; D not resolved. This CDR3 is 14 amino acids long. V was clipped by 0 bases and J by 3 bases, with 9 bases between them. Germline CDR1 and CDR2: GTSNPN and SVGIG (reference sequence). CDR3 sequence reads: CAWSVRQNNQPQHF. The CDR3 nucleotides are TGTGCCTGGAGTGTGCGGCAGAACAATCAGCCCCAGCATTTT.

This chain uses TRBV14 with TRBJ2-1, with D possibly matching TRBD2 (5 bases). V was trimmed by 4 bases and J by 4 bases, leaving 14 bases between them. Germline CDR1 reads SGHDN; CDR2 reads FVKESK. The CDR3 loop spans 15 amino acids. This chain's CDR3 is CASSPRTSGYNEQFF. CDR3 nucleotide sequence: TGTGCCAGCAGCCCCCGGACTTCCGGTTACAATGAGCAGTTCTTC.

The chain carries TRBV28 and TRBJ2-7; 11 bases line up with TRBD2. V was pared by 6 bases and J by 8 bases, with 9 bases of the junction left unmatched. This CDR3 is built from 14 residues. CDR1 and CDR2 (germline): MDHEN, SYDVKM. The CDR3, as DNA: TGTGCCAGCAGGGGTGAGACTAGCGGGATTCAGCAGTACTTC. Translating it yields CASRGETSGIQQYF.

The CDR3 loop is CATSASSGELFF. Written as DNA, the CDR3 is TGTGCCACCAGTGCGAGTTCCGGGGAGCTGTTTTTT. This chain links TRBV24-1 with TRBJ2-2, with no clear D. The CDR3 is 12 amino acids. Trimming left V 5 bases short and J 6 bases short, with 6 bases between. Germline V gene lookup returns CDR1 KGHDR and CDR2 SFDVKD.

The V call is TRBV6-5, the J call TRBJ1-5; tentative D call: TRBD1 (6 bases). Germline CDR1 is MNHEY and CDR2 is SVGAGI. The ends were cut back, 6 bases at V and 0 bases at J, with 12 bases in the middle. The CDR3 runs to 15 residues. The chain's CDR3 is CASRQGMGSNQPQHF. CDR3 sequence (DNA): TGTGCCAGCAGACAGGGAATGGGTAGCAATCAGCCCCAGCATTTT.

This clone is a singleton in its sample. The junction does not match germline at one end; this may be a read error. The V and J genes are TRBV6-2 or TRBV6-3 and TRBJ2-1; D gene uncertain. From germline, CDR1 is MNHEY and CDR2 SVGEGT. The CDR3 has 13 residues. The CDR3 DNA follows: TGTGCCAGCAGCTACTCCGGGTACAATGAGCAGTTCTTC. Its translation is CASSYSGYNEQFF.

The CDR3 nucleotides are TGTGCCAGCAGCTTAGTAGGGGGAGGGACCTACGAGCAGTACTTC. As protein: CASSLVGGGTYEQYF. The chain carries TRBV11-2 and TRBJ2-7, with D possibly being TRBD2 (7 bases). The CDR3 consists of 15 residues. Germline assignment: CDR1 SGHAT and CDR2 FQNNGV. Trimming removed 1 base from V and 2 bases from J, with 12 bases in between.

The gene calls are TRBV28 and TRBJ1-2; D possibly corresponds to TRBD1 (5 bases). V was pared by 6 bases and J by 8 bases, with 13 bases between. In germline, CDR1 is MDHEN, CDR2 SYDVKM. This CDR3 is 12 amino acids long. CDR3 DNA sequence: TGTGCCAGCAGCGAAGGGGTTGAAGGCTACACCTTC. Encoded protein: CASSEGVEGYTF.

The genes are TRBV29-1 and TRBJ2-7; 7 bases fit TRBD2. J was trimmed by 1 base and V by 5 bases; bases with no gene match: 2. The CDR3 sequence is 12 residues long. CDR1 is SQVTM, CDR2 ANQGSEA, per germline. CDR3 sequence: CSVQRGSYEQYF. The CDR3, as DNA: TGCAGCGTTCAGCGGGGTTCCTACGAGCAGTACTTC.

There are a few counts of this clone. The chain recombines TRBV6-5 with TRBJ1-2; D is unresolved. Germline-derived CDR1 and CDR2 are MNHEY and SVGAGI. Deletions cut 7 bases from V and 4 bases from J, with 10 bases between. The CDR3 length is 12 residues. The CDR3 here is CASKLDPYGYTF. The CDR3, as DNA: TGTGCCAGCAAACTAGATCCCTATGGCTACACCTTC.

V is TRBV19 and J is TRBJ1-2; 10 nucleotides agree with TRBD1. The ends lost 8 bases at V and 5 bases at J; junction bases unmatched: 5. This CDR3 has 13 amino acids. Germline CDR1 is LNHDA and CDR2 is SQIVND (reference sequence). As DNA, the CDR3 is TGTGCCAGTCAGACAGGGGGCATGTATGGCTACACCTTC. It translates to CASQTGGMYGYTF.

As regards this clone: Other DNA sequences of this sample code for an identical CDR3. This chain links TRBV30 with TRBJ1-5, with D possibly matching TRBD1 (5 bases). Per the germline V gene, CDR1 is GTSNPN and CDR2 is SVGIG (reference sequence). V was clipped by 2 bases and J by 3 bases, with 8 bases between them. CDR3 length: 13 residues. The CDR3 nucleotides are TGTGCCTGGAGTAAGACAGACAATCAGCCCCAGCATTTT. Translated, it gives CAWSKTDNQPQHF.

V and J are TRBV18 and TRBJ2-2; D gene unclear. The CDR3 runs 17 residues. V dropped 0 bases and J dropped 2 bases, with 13 bases sitting between them. Germline CDR1 KGHSH, CDR2 LQKENI. In DNA form, the CDR3 reads TGTGCCAGCTCACCACCCTCTAGATACGGAAACACCGGGGAGCTGTTTTTT. It encodes CASSPPSRYGNTGELFF.

V gene TRBV13 combines with J gene TRBJ2-7; D possibly corresponds to TRBD2 (7 bases). CDR1 and CDR2 from the germline V gene are PRHDT and FYEKMQ (reference sequence). V dropped 8 bases and J dropped 4 bases, with 39 bases sitting between them. CDR3 size: 21 residues. The CDR3 is CASRVGGAGRSLFVRGYEQYF. As DNA, the CDR3 is TGTGCCAGCCGCGTGGGGGGGGCGGGCAGGTCCTTATTTGTCCGGGGTTACGAGCAGTACTTC.

This rearrangement joins TRBV30 to TRBJ1-2; D call uncertain. CDR3 length: 16 residues. Germline values: CDR1 GTSNPN, CDR2 SVGIG (reference sequence). The V gene lost 1 base and the J gene lost 0 bases, with 15 bases spanning the gap. CDR3 DNA sequence: TGTGCCTGGAGTGGAGGGTATCGGTCTCCTAACTATGGCTACACCTTC. Protein product: CAWSGGYRSPNYGYTF.

The rearrangement joins TRBV7-9 to TRBJ2-5; D possibly corresponds to TRBD2 (5 bases). The CDR3 covers 14 residues. Trimming shortened V by 5 bases and J by 2 bases, and 12 bases separated the two germline ends. Germline values: CDR1 SEHNR, CDR2 FQNEAQ (reference sequence). The CDR3 DNA reads TGTGCCAGCAGCAGTGAGGGTTTTCAAGAGACCCAGTACTTC. It is translated as CASSSEGFQETQYF.

The CDR3, as DNA: TGTGCCAGCAGCTTGGGACTGGACACCGGGGAGCTGTTTTTT. Its protein product is CASSLGLDTGELFF. V is TRBV7-9 and J is TRBJ2-2, with a possible D match to TRBD2 (6 bases). With 3 bases removed from V and 3 bases from J, the gap between germline ends came to 8 bases. The CDR3 is made up of 14 amino acids. Germline CDR1 and CDR2: SEHNR and FQNEAQ (reference sequence).

This sequence joins TRBV13 and TRBJ1-3; 7 positions agree with TRBD1. The CDR3 sequence is 16 residues long. With 3 bases clipped from V and 0 bases from J, the junction kept 5 bases outside the gene matches. Germline CDR1 and CDR2: PRHDT and FYEKMQ (reference sequence). The CDR3: CASSFTGAFSGNTIYF. DNA for the CDR3: TGTGCCAGCAGCTTCACAGGGGCCTTCTCTGGAAACACCATATATTTT.

The gene calls are TRBV6-6 and TRBJ1-5; D is uncertain. This CDR3 is built from 15 residues. Trimming removed 0 bases at V and 4 bases at J, with 10 bases between. CDR1 is MNHNY, CDR2 SVGAGI, per germline (reference sequence). The CDR3 coding sequence is TGTGCCAGCAGTTACTCGGAGTTGCTGAATCAGCCCCAGCATTTT. Translated: CASSYSELLNQPQHF.

This clone occurred a few times. The chain employs TRBV11-2 and TRBJ1-1, with no clear D. This CDR3 spans 15 amino acids. V lost 0 bases to trimming and J lost 2 bases, with 10 bases between them. Germline CDR1 reads SGHAT; CDR2 reads FQNNGV. This chain's CDR3 is CASSLDSGRNTEAFF. The CDR3 region has the DNA TGTGCCAGCAGCTTAGATAGCGGCAGAAACACTGAAGCTTTCTTT. The full variable domain, with the rest looked up from reference TRBV11-2 and TRBJ1-1, is EAGVAQSPRYKIIEKRQSVAFWCNPISGHATLYWYQQILGQGPKLLIQFQNNGVVDDSQLPKDRFSAERLKGVDSTLKIQPAKLEDSAVYLCASSLDSGRNTEAFFGQGTRLTVV.

The gene calls are TRBV11-1 and TRBJ1-6, with 9 bases fitting TRBD1. V shed 6 bases, J shed 10 bases, and the junction held 7 bases outside the gene matches. Germline values: CDR1 SGHAT, CDR2 FQDESV (reference sequence). The CDR3 extends over 14 amino acids. The CDR3 here is CASSFLTGGSPLHF. The CDR3 DNA follows: TGTGCCAGCAGTTTCCTGACAGGGGGATCACCCCTCCACTTT.

The chain links TRBV30 to TRBJ1-3; the D is unclear. The CDR3 has 17 residues. CDR1 and CDR2 (germline): GTSNPN, SVGIG (reference sequence). V was trimmed by 0 bases and J by 4 bases, leaving 19 bases between them. This CDR3 is CAWSVNRFVSLGNTIYF. DNA for the CDR3: TGTGCCTGGAGTGTAAACCGGTTTGTGTCGCTAGGAAACACCATATATTTT.